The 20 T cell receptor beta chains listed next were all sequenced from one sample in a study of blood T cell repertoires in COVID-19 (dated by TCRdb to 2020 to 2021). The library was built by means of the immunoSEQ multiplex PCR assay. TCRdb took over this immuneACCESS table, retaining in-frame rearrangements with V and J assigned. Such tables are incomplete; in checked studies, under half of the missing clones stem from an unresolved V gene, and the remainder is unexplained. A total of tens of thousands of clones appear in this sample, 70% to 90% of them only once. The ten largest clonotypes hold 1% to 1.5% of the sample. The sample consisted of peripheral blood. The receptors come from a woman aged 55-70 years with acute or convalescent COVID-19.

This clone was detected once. In DNA form, the CDR3 reads TGTGCCAGCAGTGACCCGGCAGGGGGCAATCAGCCCCAGCATTTT. Its protein is CASSDPAGGNQPQHF. The chain employs TRBV6-2 or TRBV6-3 and TRBJ1-5; D possibly corresponds to TRBD1 (6 bases). Germline values: CDR1 MNHEY, CDR2 SVGEGT. The CDR3 consists of 15 residues. V lost 5 bases, J lost 2 bases, and 13 bases lay in between.

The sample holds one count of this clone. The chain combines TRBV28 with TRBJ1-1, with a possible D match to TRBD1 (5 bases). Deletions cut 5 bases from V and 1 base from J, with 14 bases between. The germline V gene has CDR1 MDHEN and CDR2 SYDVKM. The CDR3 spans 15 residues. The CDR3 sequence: CASSRPGTGNTEAFF. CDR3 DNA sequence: TGTGCCAGCAGTCGCCCCGGGACTGGGAACACTGAAGCTTTCTTT. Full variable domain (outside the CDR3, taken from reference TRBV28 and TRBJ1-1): DVKVTQSSRYLVKRTGEKVFLECVQDMDHENMFWYRQDPGLGLRLIYFSYDVKMKEKGDIPEGYSVSREKKERFSLILESASTNQTSMYLCASSRPGTGNTEAFFGQGTRLTVV.

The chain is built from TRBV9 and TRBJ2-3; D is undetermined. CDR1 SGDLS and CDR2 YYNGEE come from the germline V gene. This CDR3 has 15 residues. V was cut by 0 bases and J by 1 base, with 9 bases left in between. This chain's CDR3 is CASSVDGLRTDTQYF. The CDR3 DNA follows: TGTGCCAGCAGCGTAGACGGGTTACGCACAGATACGCAGTATTTT.

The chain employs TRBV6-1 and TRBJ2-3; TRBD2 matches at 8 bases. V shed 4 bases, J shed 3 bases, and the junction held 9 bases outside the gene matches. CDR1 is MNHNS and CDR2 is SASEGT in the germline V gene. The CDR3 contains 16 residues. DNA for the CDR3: TGTGCCAGCAGTGGTGTGGGAGCGGGAGATACAGATACGCAGTATTTT. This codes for CASSGVGAGDTDTQYF.

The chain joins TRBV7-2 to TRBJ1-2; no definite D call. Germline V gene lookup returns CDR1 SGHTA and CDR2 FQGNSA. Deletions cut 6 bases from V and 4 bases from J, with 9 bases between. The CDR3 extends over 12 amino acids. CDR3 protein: CASRGRAYGYTF. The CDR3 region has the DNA TGTGCCAGCAGGGGCAGAGCCTATGGCTACACCTTC. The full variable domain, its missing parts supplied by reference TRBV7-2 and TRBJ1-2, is GAGVSQSPSNKVTEKGKDVELRCDPISGHTALYWYRQSLGQGLEFLIYFQGNSAPDKSGLPSDRFSAERTGGSVSTLTIQRTQQEDSAVYLCASRGRAYGYTFGSGTRLTVV.

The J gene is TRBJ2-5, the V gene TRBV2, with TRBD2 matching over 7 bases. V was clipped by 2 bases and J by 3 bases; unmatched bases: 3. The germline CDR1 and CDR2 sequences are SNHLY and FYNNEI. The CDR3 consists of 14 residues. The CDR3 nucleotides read TGTGCCAGCAGTGAATGGACTAGTAAAGAGACCCAGTACTTC. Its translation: CASSEWTSKETQYF.

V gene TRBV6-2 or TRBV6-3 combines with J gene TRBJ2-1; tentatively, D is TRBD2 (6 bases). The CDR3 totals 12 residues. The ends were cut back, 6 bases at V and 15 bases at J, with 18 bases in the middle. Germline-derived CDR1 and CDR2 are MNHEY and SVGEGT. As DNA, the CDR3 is TGTGCCAGCAGCCACCGCTACGGGACTCGGTTCTTC. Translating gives CASSHRYGTRFF.

The CDR3 is CASRTTGTAQETQYF. The CDR3 DNA follows: TGTGCCAGCCGAACTACCGGGACAGCCCAAGAGACCCAGTACTTC. V and J are TRBV19 and TRBJ2-5; 7 bases fit TRBD1. The ends lost 9 bases at V and 1 base at J; junction bases unmatched: 11. This CDR3 is 15 amino acids long. CDR1 is LNHDA and CDR2 is SQIVND in the germline V gene (reference sequence).

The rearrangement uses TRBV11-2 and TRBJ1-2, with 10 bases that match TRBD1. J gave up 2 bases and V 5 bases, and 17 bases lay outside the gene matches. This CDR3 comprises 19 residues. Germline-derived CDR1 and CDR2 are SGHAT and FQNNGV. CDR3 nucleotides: TGTGCCAGCAGCCCTAAAGCCGGGACAGGGGCCTTACTGAACTATGGCTACACCTTC. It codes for CASSPKAGTGALLNYGYTF.

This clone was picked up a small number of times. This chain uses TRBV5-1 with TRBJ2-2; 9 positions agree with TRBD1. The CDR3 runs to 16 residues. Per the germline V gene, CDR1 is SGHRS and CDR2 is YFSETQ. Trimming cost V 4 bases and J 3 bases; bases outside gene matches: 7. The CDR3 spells CASSPKTGGDTGELFF. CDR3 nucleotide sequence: TGCGCCAGCAGCCCCAAGACAGGGGGGGACACCGGGGAGCTGTTTTTT.

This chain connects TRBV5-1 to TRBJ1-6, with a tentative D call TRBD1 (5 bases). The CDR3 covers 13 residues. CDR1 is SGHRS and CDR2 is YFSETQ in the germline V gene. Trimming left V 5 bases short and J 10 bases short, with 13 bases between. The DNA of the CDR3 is TGCGCCAGCAGGTGGGGCTTGGACTCACCCCTCCACTTT. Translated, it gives CASRWGLDSPLHF.

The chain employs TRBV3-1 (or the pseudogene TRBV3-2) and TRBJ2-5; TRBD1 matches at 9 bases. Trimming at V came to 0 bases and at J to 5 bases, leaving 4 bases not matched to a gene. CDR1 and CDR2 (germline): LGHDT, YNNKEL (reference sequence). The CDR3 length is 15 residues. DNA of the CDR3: TGTGCCAGCAGCCAAGATAGGACAGGGGACGAGACCCAGTACTTC. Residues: CASSQDRTGDETQYF.

The CDR3 region has the DNA TGTGCCAGCAGCTGGCGACTAGTTGGTGCCGATGAGCAGTTCTTC. Translating gives CASSWRLVGADEQFF. The chain uses TRBV3-1 (or the pseudogene TRBV3-2) and TRBJ2-1, with D possibly being TRBD2 (6 bases). Germline CDR1 is LGHDT and CDR2 is YNNKEL (reference sequence). Trimming shortened V by 5 bases and J by 8 bases, and 19 bases separated the two germline ends. The CDR3 has 15 residues.

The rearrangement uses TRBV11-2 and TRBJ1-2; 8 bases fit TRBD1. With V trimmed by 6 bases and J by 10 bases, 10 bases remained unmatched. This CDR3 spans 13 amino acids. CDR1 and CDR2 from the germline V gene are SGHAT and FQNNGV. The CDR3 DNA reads TGTGCCAGCAGACCCCCAGGGGGCGAATACTACACCTTC. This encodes CASRPPGGEYYTF.

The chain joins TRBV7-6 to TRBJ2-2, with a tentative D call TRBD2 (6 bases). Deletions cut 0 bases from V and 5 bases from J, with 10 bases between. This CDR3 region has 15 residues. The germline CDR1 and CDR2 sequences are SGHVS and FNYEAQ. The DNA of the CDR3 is TGTGCCAGCAGCTTAGCGGGAGGTGATACCGGGGAGCTGTTTTTT. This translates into CASSLAGGDTGELFF.

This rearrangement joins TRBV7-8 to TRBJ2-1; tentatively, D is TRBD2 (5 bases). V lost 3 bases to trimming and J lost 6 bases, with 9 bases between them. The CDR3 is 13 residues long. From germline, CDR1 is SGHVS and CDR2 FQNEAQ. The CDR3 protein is CASSFSGSNEQFF. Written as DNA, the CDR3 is TGTGCCAGCAGCTTTTCTGGGAGCAATGAGCAGTTCTTC.

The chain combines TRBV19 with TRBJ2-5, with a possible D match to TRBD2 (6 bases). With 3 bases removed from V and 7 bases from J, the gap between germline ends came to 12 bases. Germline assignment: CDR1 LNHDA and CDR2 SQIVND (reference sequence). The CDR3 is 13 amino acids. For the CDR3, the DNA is TGTGCCAGTAGTATGCGGCGGGGAGGGACCCAGTACTTC. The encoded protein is CASSMRRGGTQYF.

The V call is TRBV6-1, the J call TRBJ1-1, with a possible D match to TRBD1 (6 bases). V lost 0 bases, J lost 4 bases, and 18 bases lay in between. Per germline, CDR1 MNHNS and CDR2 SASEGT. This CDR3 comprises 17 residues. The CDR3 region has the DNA TGTGCCAGCAGTGAAGCGCTTCAGAGAGGGGGTTCCACTGAAGCTTTCTTT. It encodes CASSEALQRGGSTEAFF.

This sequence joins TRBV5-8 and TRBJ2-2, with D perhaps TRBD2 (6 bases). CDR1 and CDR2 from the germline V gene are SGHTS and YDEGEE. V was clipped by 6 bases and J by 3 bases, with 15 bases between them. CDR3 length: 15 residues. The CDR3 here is CASTRFWEDTGELFF. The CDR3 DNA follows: TGTGCCAGCACCCGGTTTTGGGAGGACACCGGGGAGCTGTTTTTT.

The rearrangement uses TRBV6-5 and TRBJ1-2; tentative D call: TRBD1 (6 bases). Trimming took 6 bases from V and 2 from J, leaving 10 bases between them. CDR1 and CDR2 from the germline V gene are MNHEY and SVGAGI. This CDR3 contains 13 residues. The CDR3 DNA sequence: TGTGCCAGCAGAGGCGGGGGCAACTATGGCTACACCTTC. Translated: CASRGGGNYGYTF.